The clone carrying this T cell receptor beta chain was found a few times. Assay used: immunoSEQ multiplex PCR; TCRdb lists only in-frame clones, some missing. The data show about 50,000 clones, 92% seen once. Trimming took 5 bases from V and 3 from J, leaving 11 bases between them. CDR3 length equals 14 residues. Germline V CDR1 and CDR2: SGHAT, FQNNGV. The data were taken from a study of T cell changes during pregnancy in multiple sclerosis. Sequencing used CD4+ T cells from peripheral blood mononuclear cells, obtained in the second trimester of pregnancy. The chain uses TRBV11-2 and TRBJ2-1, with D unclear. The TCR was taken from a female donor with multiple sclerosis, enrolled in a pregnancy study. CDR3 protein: CASSPWNYYNEQFF. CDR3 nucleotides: TGTGCCAGCAGCCCGTGGAACTACTACAATGAGCAGTTCTTC.